The present TCR beta chain was sequenced within a study of blood T cell repertoires in COVID-19. Under the authors' procedure: For nucleated cells, counts were estimated from reference gene primer amplification. Clones were read by immunoSEQ multiplex PCR, and TCRdb kept only the in-frame ones, dropping some. From that table come the V and J calls and clone size; the DNA was used to work out D and trimming. The data show 90,000 to 120,000 clones, around 64% seen once. The CDR3 spans 16 residues. Germline V gene lookup returns CDR1 LGHNA and CDR2 YSLEER. Trimming removed 0 bases from V and 7 bases from J; junction bases left unmatched: 12.

This rearrangement joins TRBV4-3 to TRBJ2-7; 7 bases are shared with TRBD1. This sequence was found in a middle-aged woman with acute or convalescent COVID-19. Sequenced: peripheral blood. The CDR3 DNA reads TGCGCCAGCAGCCAAGATTATCCGGTGCAGGGACAGGAGCAGTACTTC. Protein product: CASSQDYPVQGQEQYF.